The 15 T cell receptor beta chains below all came from one sample that was sequenced in a study of blood T cell repertoires in COVID-19. TCRdb keeps only in-frame clones here, not all; method: immunoSEQ multiplex PCR. This sample has about 200,000 clones, with around 83% found just once. The sequenced material came from peripheral blood. These receptors were taken from a woman in her 50s with acute or convalescent COVID-19.

V gene TRBV6-5 combines with J gene TRBJ1-5; 8 bases are a match to TRBD1. The V segment lost 4 bases and the J segment 0 bases; nucleotides outside the gene matches: 5. CDR3 length equals 16 residues. Germline-derived CDR1 and CDR2 are MNHEY and SVGAGI. The CDR3 DNA is TGTGCCAGCAGTTCCGGACAGGGTGGTAGCAATCAGCCCCAGCATTTT. This codes for CASSSGQGGSNQPQHF.

The chain has TRBV11-2 and TRBJ2-3, with TRBD2 matching over 7 bases. The CDR3 sequence is 13 residues long. The V segment lost 4 bases and the J segment 6 bases; nucleotides outside the gene matches: 4. Germline V gives CDR1 SGHAT, CDR2 FQNNGV. The CDR3 sequence is CASSWTSADTQYF. For the CDR3, the DNA is TGTGCCAGCAGCTGGACTAGTGCCGATACGCAGTATTTT.

This clone showed up just a few times. V is TRBV5-1 and J is TRBJ2-1; D may be TRBD2 (5 bases). This CDR3 region has 14 residues. CDR1 is SGHRS, CDR2 YFSETQ, per germline. Trimming removed 4 bases at V and 6 bases at J, with 14 bases between. The CDR3 nucleotides read TGCGCCAGCAGCGCCCGAACTAGTAGCAATGAGCAGTTCTTC. As protein: CASSARTSSNEQFF.

CDR3 sequence: CASSGQGGTDTQYF. CDR3 bases: TGCGCCAGCAGTGGACAGGGAGGTACAGATACGCAGTATTTT. V usage is TRBV10-2 and J usage is TRBJ2-3; possibly TRBD1 for D (7 bases). This CDR3 has 14 amino acids. V dropped 4 bases and J dropped 3 bases, with 11 bases sitting between them. CDR1 is WSHSY and CDR2 is SAAADI in the germline V gene.

CDR3 sequence reads: CASRLGTSGKEEQFF. DNA for the CDR3: TGTGCCAGCAGACTTGGGACTAGCGGGAAAGAGGAGCAGTTCTTC. The chain combines TRBV28 with TRBJ2-1; TRBD2 matches at 13 bases. V dropped 6 bases and J dropped 10; count of bases not matched to a gene: 9. The germline CDR1 and CDR2 sequences are MDHEN and SYDVKM. The CDR3 is made up of 15 amino acids.

This chain links TRBV5-1 with TRBJ2-5, with 8 bases identical to TRBD2. CDR3 size: 19 residues. V lost 3 bases, J lost 5 bases, and 21 bases stayed unmatched. The germline CDR1 and CDR2 sequences are SGHRS and YFSETQ. The CDR3 loop is CASSSWGTSGNLGQETQYF. The CDR3 bases are TGCGCCAGCAGCTCCTGGGGTACTAGCGGAAACCTAGGGCAGGAGACCCAGTACTTC.

The sample holds one count of this clone. The chain uses TRBV2 and TRBJ2-1, with 7 positions matching TRBD2. CDR1 and CDR2 from the germline V gene are SNHLY and FYNNEI. The CDR3 consists of 14 residues. The V gene end was trimmed by 8 bases and the J gene end by 4 bases; junction bases not matched to a gene: 8. This chain's CDR3 is CASPPASGYNEQFF. The CDR3 nucleotides are TGTGCCAGCCCTCCGGCTAGCGGATACAATGAGCAGTTCTTC.

V gene TRBV14 combines with J gene TRBJ1-6; D gene uncertain. Germline V CDR1 and CDR2: SGHDN, FVKESK. Trimming stripped 3 bases from V and 8 bases from J, with 8 bases between. The CDR3 runs to 13 residues. The DNA for the CDR3 is TGTGCCAGCAGCCAGTACAGAGATTCACCCCTCCACTTT. Translation gives CASSQYRDSPLHF.

The V call is TRBV15, the J call TRBJ2-1; the D gene is possibly TRBD1 (6 bases). The CDR3 loop spans 16 amino acids. The germline V gene has CDR1 LNHNV and CDR2 YYDKDF (reference sequence). Trimming pared 1 base from V and 4 bases from J, leaving 14 bases between. The CDR3 coding sequence is TGTGCCACCAGCAGAGGAGGACAGCAGTTATACAATGAGCAGTTCTTC. Translated: CATSRGGQQLYNEQFF.

V and J are TRBV5-6 and TRBJ1-5, with unresolved D. Germline CDR1 reads SGHDT; CDR2 reads YYEEEE. This CDR3 is built from 14 residues. Trimming removed 3 bases from V and 4 bases from J, with 11 bases in between. The chain's CDR3 is CASSSPGRNQPQHF. CDR3 nucleotides: TGTGCCAGCAGCTCCCCCGGGAGGAATCAGCCCCAGCATTTT. Together with reference TRBV5-6 and TRBJ1-5, the CDR3 gives the full variable domain: DAGVTQSPTHLIKTRGQQVTLRCSPKSGHDTVSWYQQALGQGPQFIFQYYEEEERQRGNFPDRFSGHQFPNYSSELNVNALLLGDSALYLCASSSPGRNQPQHFGDGTRLSIL.

The chain joins TRBV11-3 to TRBJ1-1, with 9 nucleotides matching TRBD1. The CDR3 covers 16 residues. The germline gives CDR1 SGHNT, CDR2 YENEEA. V shed 5 bases, J shed 2 bases, and the junction held 9 bases outside the gene matches. In nucleotides, the CDR3 is TGTGCCAGCAGCCCTGGACAGGGGCTGAAAAACACTGAAGCTTTCTTT. Protein product: CASSPGQGLKNTEAFF. Full variable domain (remainder filled in from reference TRBV11-3 and TRBJ1-1): EAGVVQSPRYKIIEKKQPVAFWCNPISGHNTLYWYLQNLGQGPELLIRYENEEAVDDSQLPKDRFSAERLKGVDSTLKIQPAELGDSAVYLCASSPGQGLKNTEAFFGQGTRLTVV.

The genes are TRBV29-1 and TRBJ2-3, with 7 nucleotides matching TRBD1. Trimming removed 7 bases from V and 8 bases from J; junction bases left unmatched: 15. The CDR3 spans 14 residues. Per the germline V gene, CDR1 is SQVTM and CDR2 is ANQGSEA. The CDR3 coding sequence is TGCAGCGCCCCCCCGACAGGGTGGGATGGTACGCAGTATTTT. Its protein is CSAPPTGWDGTQYF.

This rearrangement joins TRBV6-5 to TRBJ1-6; TRBD1 might be the D (5 bases). Germline CDR1 is MNHEY and CDR2 is SVGAGI. V lost 4 bases to trimming and J lost 4 bases, with 11 bases between them. This CDR3 contains 15 residues. The CDR3 bases are TGTGCCAGCAGTTCTGGCAGGGATTATAATTCACCCCTCCACTTT. Its translation: CASSSGRDYNSPLHF.

The chain recombines TRBV5-1 with TRBJ2-1; 11 nucleotides line up with TRBD2. The CDR3 is 17 amino acids. V was clipped by 0 bases and J by 7 bases; unmatched bases: 9. Germline CDR1 SGHRS, CDR2 YFSETQ. The CDR3 spells CASSLEEFRLAGNEQFF. CDR3 coding DNA: TGCGCCAGCAGCTTGGAAGAGTTTCGACTAGCGGGAAATGAGCAGTTCTTC.

In the case of this clone: The identical CDR3 is also encoded by other nucleotide sequences in the sample. The chain has TRBV27 and TRBJ2-7, with 9 bases that match TRBD2. Germline assignment: CDR1 MNHEY and CDR2 SMNVEV (reference sequence). The CDR3 contains 13 residues. Trimming took 3 bases from V and 6 from J; bases not matched to a gene: 3. Here the CDR3 reads CASSFGREGEQYF. The CDR3 DNA is TGTGCCAGCAGTTTTGGGCGGGAGGGCGAGCAGTACTTC.